Sequencing of this TCR beta chain was carried out in a study of a mutant IDH1 vaccine in newly diagnosed glioma. Study summary: Vaccines were begun 4-6 weeks after radiotherapy alone, or with temozolomide cycles. Patients under treatment included 62.5% males and around 38% females and had a mean age of 40.4 years. Study-wide results and limits: Pseudoprogression seemingly bore no relation to changes in top peripheral T cell clonotypes.

A remark on this clone: Its antigen is currently unknown.

The data were produced by immunoSEQ multiplex PCR, yet TCRdb's version contains in-frame clones alone and is incomplete. The sample lists approximately 35,000 clones, roughly 88% seen once, with more than 2.5% in the top ten. The V segment lost 0 bases and the J segment 5 bases; nucleotides outside the gene matches: 4. The CDR3 sequence is 15 residues long. The germline V gene encodes CDR1 MNHNS and CDR2 SASEGT. Time point defined: week 23, last vaccination. Doses consisted of 300 ug of mutant IDH1 20-mer peptide each, paired with topical imiquimod. Patients carried new grade 3 or 4 IDH1-mutant astrocytomas lacking nuclear ATRX.

The V call is TRBV6-1, the J call TRBJ1-5, with 7 bases matching TRBD1. This sample comprised PBMCs, obtained from a glioma patient whose treatment included an IDH1 peptide vaccine. The clonotype was recovered from a man aged 35 to 55 with glioma. The CDR3 DNA reads as TGTGCCAGCAGTGAAGCGACAGGGAGGCATCAGCCCCAGCATTTT. This translates into CASSEATGRHQPQHF.